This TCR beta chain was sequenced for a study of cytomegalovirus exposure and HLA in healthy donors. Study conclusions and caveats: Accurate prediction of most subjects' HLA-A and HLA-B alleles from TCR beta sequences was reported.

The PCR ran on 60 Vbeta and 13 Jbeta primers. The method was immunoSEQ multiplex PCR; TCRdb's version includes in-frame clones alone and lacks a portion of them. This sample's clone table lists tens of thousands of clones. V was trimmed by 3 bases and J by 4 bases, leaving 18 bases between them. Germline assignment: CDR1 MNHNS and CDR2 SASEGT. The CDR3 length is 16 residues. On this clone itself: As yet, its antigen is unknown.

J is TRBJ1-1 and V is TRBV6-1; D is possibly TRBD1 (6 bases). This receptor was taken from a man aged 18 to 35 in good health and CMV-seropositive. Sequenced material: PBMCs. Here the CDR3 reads CASSDPPSSRGTEAFF. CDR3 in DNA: TGTGCCAGCAGTGACCCCCCGAGTTCCAGGGGCACTGAAGCTTTCTTT.